This T cell receptor beta chain was sequenced during a study of blood T cell repertoires in COVID-19. CDR1 is MNHEY, CDR2 SVGEGT, per germline. The V and J ends lost 6 bases and 6 bases, in that order; junction bases with no gene match: 19. The CDR3 is 20 residues long. The authors' processing: Reference gene primer amplification gave estimated nucleated cell counts. Profiling relied on immunoSEQ multiplex PCR, and the TCRdb table lists in-frame clones only, not all of them. V and J calls plus clone size are reproduced from that table; the DNA served to infer D and trimming. Of about 66,000 clones listed, about 90% were seen once; the top ten hold 7.3%.

Sequencing was performed on peripheral blood. The genes are TRBV6-2 or TRBV6-3 and TRBJ2-2; the match to TRBD2 covers 13 bases. The clonotype originates from a human donor in a cohort sampled during active COVID-19. CDR3 DNA: TGTGCCAGCAGCCTCTTGGTCGGGACTAGCGGGAACTCGAGGGCCGGGGAGCTGTTTTTT. This codes for CASSLLVGTSGNSRAGELFF.